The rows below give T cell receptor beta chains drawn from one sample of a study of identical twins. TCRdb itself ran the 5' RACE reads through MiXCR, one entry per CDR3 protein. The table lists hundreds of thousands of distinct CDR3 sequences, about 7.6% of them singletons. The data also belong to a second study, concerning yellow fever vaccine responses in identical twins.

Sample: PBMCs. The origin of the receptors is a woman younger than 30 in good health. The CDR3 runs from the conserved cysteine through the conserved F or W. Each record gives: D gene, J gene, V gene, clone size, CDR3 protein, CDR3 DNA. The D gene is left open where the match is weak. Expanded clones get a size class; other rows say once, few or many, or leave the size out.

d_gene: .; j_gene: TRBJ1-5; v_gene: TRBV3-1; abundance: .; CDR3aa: CASSQDSGYSNQPQHF; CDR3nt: TGTGCCAGCAGCCAAGATTCCGGTTATAGCAATCAGCCCCAGCATTTT
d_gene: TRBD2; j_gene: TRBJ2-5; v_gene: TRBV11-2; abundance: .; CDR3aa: CASSLTLGRETQYF; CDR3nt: TGTGCCAGCAGCTTAACACTCGGGAGGGAGACCCAGTACTTC
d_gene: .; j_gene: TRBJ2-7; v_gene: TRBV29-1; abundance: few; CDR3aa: CSVEGGRSSYEQYF; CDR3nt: TGCAGCGTTGAAGGGGGCCGCAGCTCCTACGAGCAGTACTTC
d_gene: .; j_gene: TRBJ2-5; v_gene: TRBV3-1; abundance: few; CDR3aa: CASSTQVYQYF; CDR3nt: TGTGCCAGCAGCACACAGGTTTACCAGTACTTC
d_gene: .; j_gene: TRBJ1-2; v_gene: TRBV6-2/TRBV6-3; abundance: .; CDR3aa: CASLPAVGGYTF; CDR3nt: TGTGCCAGCCTCCCTGCGGTAGGTGGCTACACCTTC
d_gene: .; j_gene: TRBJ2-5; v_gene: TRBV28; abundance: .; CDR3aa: CASSLGATVQETQYF; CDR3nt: TGTGCCAGCAGTCTAGGAGCGACAGTTCAAGAGACCCAGTACTTC
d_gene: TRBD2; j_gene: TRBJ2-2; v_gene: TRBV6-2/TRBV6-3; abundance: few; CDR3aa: CASSYLSGLAGAGAKTAELFF; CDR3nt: TGTGCCAGCAGTTACCTGTCGGGACTAGCGGGAGCGGGGGCGAAAACCGCCGAGCTGTTTTTT
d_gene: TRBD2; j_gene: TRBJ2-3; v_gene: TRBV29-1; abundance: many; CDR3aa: CSVGTSGGYTDTQYF; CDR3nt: TGCAGCGTCGGGACTAGCGGGGGTTACACAGATACGCAGTATTTT
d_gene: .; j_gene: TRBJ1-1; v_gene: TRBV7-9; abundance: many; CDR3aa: CASSLVVGLGTEAFF; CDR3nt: TGTGCCAGCAGCTTAGTCGTCGGGCTAGGCACTGAAGCTTTCTTT
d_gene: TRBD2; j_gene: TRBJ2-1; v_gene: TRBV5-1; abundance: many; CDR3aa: CASSSFAGEEFNEQFF; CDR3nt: TGCGCCAGCAGCTCCTTTGCGGGAGAGGAGTTCAATGAGCAGTTCTTC
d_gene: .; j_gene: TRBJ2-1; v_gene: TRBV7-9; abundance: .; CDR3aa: CASSTRTHPPYTNEQFF; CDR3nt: TGTGCCAGCAGCACCCGGACCCATCCGCCCTATACGAATGAGCAGTTCTTC
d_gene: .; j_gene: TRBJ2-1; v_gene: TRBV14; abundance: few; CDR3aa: CASSQLGLYEQFF; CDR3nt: TGTGCCAGCAGCCAACTAGGGTTGTATGAGCAGTTCTTC
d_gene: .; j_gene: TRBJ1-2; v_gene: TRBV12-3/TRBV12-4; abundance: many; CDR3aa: CASSPAAGPRVHGYTF; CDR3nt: TGTGCCAGCAGTCCCGCAGCCGGGCCCCGAGTCCATGGCTACACCTTC
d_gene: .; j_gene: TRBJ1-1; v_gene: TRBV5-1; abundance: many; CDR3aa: CASSFGGGEAFF; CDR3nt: TGCGCCAGCAGCTTCGGGGGGGGAGAAGCTTTCTTT
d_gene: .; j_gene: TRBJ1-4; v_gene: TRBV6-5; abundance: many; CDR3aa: CASSYSGAGAKLFF; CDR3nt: TGTGCCAGCAGTTACTCGGGGGCAGGAGCGAAACTGTTTTTT
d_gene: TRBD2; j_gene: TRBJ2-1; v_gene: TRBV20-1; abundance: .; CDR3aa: CSATLAGGWENEQFF; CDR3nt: TGCAGTGCTACTTTAGCGGGAGGGTGGGAAAATGAGCAGTTCTTC
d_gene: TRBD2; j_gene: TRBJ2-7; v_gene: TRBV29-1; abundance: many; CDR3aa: CSVSTSGTIYEQYF; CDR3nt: TGCAGCGTCAGCACTAGCGGGACGATCTACGAGCAGTACTTC
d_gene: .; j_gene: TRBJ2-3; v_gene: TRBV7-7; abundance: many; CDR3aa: CASSSGWGADTQYF; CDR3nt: TGTGCCAGCAGCTCCGGATGGGGTGCAGATACGCAGTATTTT
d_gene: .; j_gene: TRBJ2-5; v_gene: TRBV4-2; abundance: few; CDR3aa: CASSQDLGGGETQYF; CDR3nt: TGTGCCAGCAGCCAAGATCTGGGGGGCGGTGAGACCCAGTACTTC
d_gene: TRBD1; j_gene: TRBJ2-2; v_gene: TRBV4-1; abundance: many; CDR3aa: CASSQSGQVGAGELFF; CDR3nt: TGCGCCAGCAGCCAGAGTGGACAGGTCGGCGCCGGGGAGCTGTTTTTT
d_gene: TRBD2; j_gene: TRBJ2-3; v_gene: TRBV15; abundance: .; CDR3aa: CATSRDPSGSGWSTDTQYF; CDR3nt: TGTGCCACCAGCAGAGACCCTAGCGGGAGCGGTTGGAGCACAGATACGCAGTATTTT
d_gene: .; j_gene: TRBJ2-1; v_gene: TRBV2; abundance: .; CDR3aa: CASEEGRGYNEQFF; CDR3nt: TGTGCCAGCGAGGAAGGGCGGGGATACAATGAGCAGTTCTTC
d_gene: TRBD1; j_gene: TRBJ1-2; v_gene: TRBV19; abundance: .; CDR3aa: CASKEDRSNYGYTF; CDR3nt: TGTGCCAGCAAAGAGGACAGGAGTAACTATGGCTACACCTTC
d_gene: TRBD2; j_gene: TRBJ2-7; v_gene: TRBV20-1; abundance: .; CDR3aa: CSALSFGASGTYEQYF; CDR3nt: TGCAGTGCTCTTAGCTTTGGTGCTAGCGGAACCTACGAGCAGTACTTC
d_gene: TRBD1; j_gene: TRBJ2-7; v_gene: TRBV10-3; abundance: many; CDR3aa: CAISEDRGVYEQYF; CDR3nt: TGTGCCATCAGTGAGGACAGGGGTGTCTACGAGCAGTACTTC
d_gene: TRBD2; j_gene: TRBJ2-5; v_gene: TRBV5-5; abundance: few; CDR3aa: CASSFTSGSLRETQYF; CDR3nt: TGTGCCAGCAGCTTCACTAGCGGGAGTTTGCGAGAGACCCAGTACTTC
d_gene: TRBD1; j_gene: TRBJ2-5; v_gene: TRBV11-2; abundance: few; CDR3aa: CASSHNRGLQETQYF; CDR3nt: TGTGCCAGCAGCCACAACAGGGGGCTCCAAGAGACCCAGTACTTC
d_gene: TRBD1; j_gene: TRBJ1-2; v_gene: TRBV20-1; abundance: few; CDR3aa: CSARGDRSQRTTTYGYTF; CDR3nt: TGCAGTGCTAGAGGGGACAGATCCCAAAGGACCACTACCTATGGCTACACCTTC
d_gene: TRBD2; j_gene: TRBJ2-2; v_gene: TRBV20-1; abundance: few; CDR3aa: CSASPTSVRNTGELFF; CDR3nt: TGCAGTGCTAGCCCCACTAGCGTTAGAAACACCGGGGAGCTGTTTTTT
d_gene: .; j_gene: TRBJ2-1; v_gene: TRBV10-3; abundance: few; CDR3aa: CAISERGSTYSNDEQFF; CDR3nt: TGTGCCATCAGTGAGCGGGGCAGCACCTACAGCAACGATGAGCAGTTCTTC
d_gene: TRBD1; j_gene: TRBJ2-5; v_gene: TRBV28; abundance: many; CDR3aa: CASSPPTGTGGQETQYF; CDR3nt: TGTGCCAGCAGTCCCCCAACCGGGACAGGGGGCCAAGAGACCCAGTACTTC
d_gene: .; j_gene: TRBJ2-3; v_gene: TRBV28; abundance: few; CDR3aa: CASSLGPTQLAAGTDTQYF; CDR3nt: TGTGCCAGCAGCCTTGGCCCAACGCAACTTGCAGCCGGGACAGATACGCAGTATTTT
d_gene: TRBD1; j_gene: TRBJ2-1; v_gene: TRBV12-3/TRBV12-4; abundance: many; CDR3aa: CASRRLGQTNEQFF; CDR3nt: TGTGCCAGCAGGAGGCTGGGACAGACTAATGAGCAGTTCTTC
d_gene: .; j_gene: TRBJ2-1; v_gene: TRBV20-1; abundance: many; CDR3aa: CSAARHEQFF; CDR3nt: TGCAGTGCTGCCCGCCATGAGCAGTTCTTC
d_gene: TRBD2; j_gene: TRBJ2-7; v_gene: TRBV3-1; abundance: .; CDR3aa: CASSRGREKEQYF; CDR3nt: TGTGCCAGCAGCCGCGGGAGGGAAAAAGAGCAGTACTTC
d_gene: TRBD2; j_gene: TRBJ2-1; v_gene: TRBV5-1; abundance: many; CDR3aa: CASSLGGSLKNEQFF; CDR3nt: TGCGCCAGCAGTCTCGGCGGGAGCCTTAAGAATGAGCAGTTCTTC
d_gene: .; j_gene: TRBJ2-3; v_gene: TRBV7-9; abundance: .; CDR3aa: CASSKTGTYSTDTQYF; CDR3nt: TGTGCCAGCAGCAAAACCGGGACCTACAGCACAGATACGCAGTATTTT
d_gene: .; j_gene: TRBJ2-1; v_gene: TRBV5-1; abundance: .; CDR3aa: CASSLEGRPKHNEQFF; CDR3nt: TGCGCCAGCAGCTTGGAGGGACGGCCGAAACACAATGAGCAGTTCTTC
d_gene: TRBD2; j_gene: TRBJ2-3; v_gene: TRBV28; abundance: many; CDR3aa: CASSRRASGDTQYF; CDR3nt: TGTGCCAGCAGTCGGAGGGCTAGCGGCGATACGCAGTATTTT
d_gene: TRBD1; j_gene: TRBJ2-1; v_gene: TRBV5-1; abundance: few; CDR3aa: CASSLRQGQLVYNEQFF; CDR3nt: TGCGCCAGCAGCTTACGACAGGGTCAGTTAGTCTACAATGAGCAGTTCTTC